The 2 T cell receptor delta chains in this list originate from one sample, sequenced in a study of gamma-delta T cells after stem cell transplantation. TCRdb re-identified clones in the RT-PCR reads via CATT. The table records around 1,500 delta-chain clones, about 1.6% of them present only once. Sequencing input: gamma-delta T cells. These receptors came from a human donor. It is not recorded whose cells these are; they may come from a transplant donor.

As concerns this clone: This likely traces to a read error, being one base from a far larger clone. Different DNA sequences within this sample yield the same CDR3. The V and J genes are TRDV1 and TRDJ1; 12 bases line up with TRDD3. Germline-derived CDR1 and CDR2 are TSWWSYY and QGS. The CDR3 length is 21 residues. This CDR3 reads CALGLPYEYWGILPYTDKLIF. In nucleotides, the CDR3 is TGTGCTCTTGGTCTACCGTACGAGTACTGGGGGATACTTCCGTACACCGACAAACTCATCTTT.

This clone was counted a few times. A read error is the likely source, as a far larger clone sits one nucleotide away. The rearrangement links TRDV1 to TRDJ1, with 13 bases fitting TRDD3. CDR1 and CDR2 from the germline V gene are TSWWSYY and QGS. V trimming: 0 bases; J trimming: 0 bases; junction bases outside the gene matches: 28. This CDR3 has 26 amino acids. Written as DNA, the CDR3 is TGTGCTCTTGGGGAACTAGGACTCCTTATCCCCACGTACTGGGGGATACGCGAGGAGGACACCGATAAACTCATCTTT. It yields the protein CALGELGLLIPTYWGIREEDTDKLIF.